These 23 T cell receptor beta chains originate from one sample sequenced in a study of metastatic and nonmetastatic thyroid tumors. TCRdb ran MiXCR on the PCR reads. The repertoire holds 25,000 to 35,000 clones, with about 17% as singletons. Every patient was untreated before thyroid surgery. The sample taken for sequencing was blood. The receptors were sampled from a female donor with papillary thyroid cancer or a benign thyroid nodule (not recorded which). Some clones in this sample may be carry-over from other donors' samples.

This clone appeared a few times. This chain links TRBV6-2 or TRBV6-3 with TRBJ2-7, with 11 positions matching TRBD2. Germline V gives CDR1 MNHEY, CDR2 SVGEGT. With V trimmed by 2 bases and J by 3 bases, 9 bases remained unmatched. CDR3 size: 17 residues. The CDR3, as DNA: TGTGCCAGCAGTTACGCGTCTAGCGGGAGGATAAGCTACGAGCAGTACTTC. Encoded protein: CASSYASSGRISYEQYF.

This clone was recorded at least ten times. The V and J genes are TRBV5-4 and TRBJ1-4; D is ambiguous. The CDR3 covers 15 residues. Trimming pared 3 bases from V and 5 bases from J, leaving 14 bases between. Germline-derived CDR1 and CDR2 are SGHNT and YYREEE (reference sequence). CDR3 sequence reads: CASSSNRAVNEKLFF. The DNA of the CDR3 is TGTGCCAGCAGCTCCAACCGGGCCGTGAATGAAAAACTGTTTTTT.

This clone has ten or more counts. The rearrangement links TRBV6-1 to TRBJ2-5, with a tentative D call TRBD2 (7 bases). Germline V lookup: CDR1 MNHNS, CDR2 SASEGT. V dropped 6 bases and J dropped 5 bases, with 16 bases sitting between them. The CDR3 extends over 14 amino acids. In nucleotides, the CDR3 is TGTGCCAGCAGACGCGAGGGGGGGTCGGAGACCCAGTACTTC. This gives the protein CASRREGGSETQYF.

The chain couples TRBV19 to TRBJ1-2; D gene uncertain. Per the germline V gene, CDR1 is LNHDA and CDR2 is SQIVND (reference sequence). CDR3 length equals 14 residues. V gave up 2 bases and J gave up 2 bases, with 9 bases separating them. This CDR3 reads CASSILQSNYGYTF. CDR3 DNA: TGTGCCAGTAGTATACTACAGTCAAACTATGGCTACACCTTC.

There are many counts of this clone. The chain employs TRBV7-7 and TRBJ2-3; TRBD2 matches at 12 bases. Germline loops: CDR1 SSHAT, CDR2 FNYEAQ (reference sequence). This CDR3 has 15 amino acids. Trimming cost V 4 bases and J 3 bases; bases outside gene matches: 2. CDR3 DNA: TGTGCCAGCAGCTACGGGACTAGCGGGACAGATACGCAGTATTTT. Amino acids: CASSYGTSGTDTQYF.

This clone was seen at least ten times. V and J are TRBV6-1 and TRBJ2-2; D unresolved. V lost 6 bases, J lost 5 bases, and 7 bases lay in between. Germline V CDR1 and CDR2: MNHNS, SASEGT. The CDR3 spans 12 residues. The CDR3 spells CASSLITGELFF. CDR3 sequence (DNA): TGTGCCAGCAGCTTGATTACCGGGGAGCTGTTTTTT.

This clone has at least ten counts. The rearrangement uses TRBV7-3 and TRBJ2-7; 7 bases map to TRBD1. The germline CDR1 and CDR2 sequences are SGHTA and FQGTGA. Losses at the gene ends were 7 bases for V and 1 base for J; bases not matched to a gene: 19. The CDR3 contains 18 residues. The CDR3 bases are TGTGCCAGCAACCCCCGGGTGCGGAAGGGGGCGCTTTCCTACGAGCAGTACTTC. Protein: CASNPRVRKGALSYEQYF.

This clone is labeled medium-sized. CDR3 region: CASSYGYSGNTIYF. The CDR3 coding sequence is TGTGCCAGCAGTTACGGCTACTCTGGAAACACCATATATTTT. The J gene is TRBJ1-3, the V gene TRBV6-2 or TRBV6-3; the D is unclear. The CDR3 sequence is 14 residues long. Trimming took off 2 bases at V and 0 bases at J, with 5 bases between the two ends. Germline CDR1 MNHEY, CDR2 SVGEGT.

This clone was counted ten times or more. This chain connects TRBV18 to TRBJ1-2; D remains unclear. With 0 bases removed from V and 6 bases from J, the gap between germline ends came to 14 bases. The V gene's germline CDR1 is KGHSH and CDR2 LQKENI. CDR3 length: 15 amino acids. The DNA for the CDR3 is TGTGCCAGCTCACCACCGATTAATACAGACCATGGCTACACCTTC. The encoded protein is CASSPPINTDHGYTF.

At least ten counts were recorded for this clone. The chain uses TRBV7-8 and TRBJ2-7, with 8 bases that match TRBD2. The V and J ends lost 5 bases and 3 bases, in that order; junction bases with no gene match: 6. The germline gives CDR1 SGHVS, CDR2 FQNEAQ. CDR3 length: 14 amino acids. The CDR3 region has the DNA TGTGCCAGCAGCCCGACTAGCGCACGCTACGAGCAGTACTTC. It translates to CASSPTSARYEQYF.

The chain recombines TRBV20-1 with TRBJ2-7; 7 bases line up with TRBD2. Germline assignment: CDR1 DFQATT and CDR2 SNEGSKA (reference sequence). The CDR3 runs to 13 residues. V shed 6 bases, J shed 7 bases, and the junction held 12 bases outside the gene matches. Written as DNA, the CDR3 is TGCAGTGCGCCTATTGGGGGGGATACAGAGCAGTACTTC. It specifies CSAPIGGDTEQYF.

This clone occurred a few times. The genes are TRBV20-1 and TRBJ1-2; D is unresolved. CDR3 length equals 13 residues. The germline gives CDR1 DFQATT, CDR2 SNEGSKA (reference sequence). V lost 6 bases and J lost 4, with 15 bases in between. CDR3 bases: TGCAGTGCATTTAGTCAAGGAAGCTATGGCTACACCTTC. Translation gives CSAFSQGSYGYTF.

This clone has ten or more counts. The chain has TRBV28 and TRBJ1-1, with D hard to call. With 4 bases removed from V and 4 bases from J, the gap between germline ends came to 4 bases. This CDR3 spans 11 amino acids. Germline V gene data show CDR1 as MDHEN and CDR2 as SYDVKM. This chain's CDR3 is CASSSFTEAFF. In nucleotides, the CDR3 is TGTGCCAGCAGTTCCTTCACTGAAGCTTTCTTT.

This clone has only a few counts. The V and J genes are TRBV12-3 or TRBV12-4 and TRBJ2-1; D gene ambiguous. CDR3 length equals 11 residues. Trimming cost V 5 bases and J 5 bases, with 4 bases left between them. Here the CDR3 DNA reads TGTGCCAGCAGTACTAACAATGAGCAGTTCTTC. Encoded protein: CASSTNNEQFF.

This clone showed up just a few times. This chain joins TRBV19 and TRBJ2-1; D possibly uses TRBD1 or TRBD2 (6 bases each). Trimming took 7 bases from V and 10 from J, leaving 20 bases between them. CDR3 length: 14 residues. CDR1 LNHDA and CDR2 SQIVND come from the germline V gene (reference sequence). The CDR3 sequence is CASISPPGAGEQFF. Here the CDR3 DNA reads TGTGCCAGTATATCCCCGCCGGGGGCCGGGGAGCAGTTCTTC.

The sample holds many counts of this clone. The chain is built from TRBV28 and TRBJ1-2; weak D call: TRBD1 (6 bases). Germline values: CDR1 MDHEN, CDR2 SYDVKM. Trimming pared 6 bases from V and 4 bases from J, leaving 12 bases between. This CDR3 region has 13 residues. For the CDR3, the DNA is TGTGCCAGCAGCGTACAGGGAATCTATGGCTACACCTTC. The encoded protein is CASSVQGIYGYTF.

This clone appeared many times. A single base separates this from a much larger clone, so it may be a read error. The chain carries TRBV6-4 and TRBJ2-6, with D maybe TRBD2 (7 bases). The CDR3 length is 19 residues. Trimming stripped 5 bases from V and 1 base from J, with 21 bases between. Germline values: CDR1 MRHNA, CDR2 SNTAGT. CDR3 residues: CASSLPGGQPRSGANVLTF. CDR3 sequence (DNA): TGTGCCAGCAGTCTTCCGGGGGGACAACCCCGGTCTGGGGCCAACGTCCTGACTTTC.

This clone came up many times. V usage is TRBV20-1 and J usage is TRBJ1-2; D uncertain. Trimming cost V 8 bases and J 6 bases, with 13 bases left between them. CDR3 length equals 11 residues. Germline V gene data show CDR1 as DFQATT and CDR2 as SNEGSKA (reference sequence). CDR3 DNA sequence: TGCAGTTCGCAAGAAATGGATGGCTACACCTTC. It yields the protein CSSQEMDGYTF.

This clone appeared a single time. CDR3 in amino acids: CAWTLTGANQPQHF. CDR3 DNA sequence: TGTGCCTGGACCCTAACAGGGGCGAACCAGCCCCAGCATTTT. This rearrangement joins TRBV30 to TRBJ1-5; 7 bases are shared with TRBD1. Trimming removed 4 bases from V and 7 bases from J; junction bases left unmatched: 10. The CDR3 consists of 14 residues. Germline loops: CDR1 GTSNPN, CDR2 SVGIG (reference sequence).

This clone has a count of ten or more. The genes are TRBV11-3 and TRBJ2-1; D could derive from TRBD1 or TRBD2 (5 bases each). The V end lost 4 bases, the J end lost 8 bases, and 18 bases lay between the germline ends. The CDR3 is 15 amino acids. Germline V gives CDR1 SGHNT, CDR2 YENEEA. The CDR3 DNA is TGTGCCAGCAGCTCCGGACGGGACCCAGGTGATGAGCAGTTCTTC. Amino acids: CASSSGRDPGDEQFF. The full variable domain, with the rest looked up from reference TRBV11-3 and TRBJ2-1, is EAGVVQSPRYKIIEKKQPVAFWCNPISGHNTLYWYLQNLGQGPELLIRYENEEAVDDSQLPKDRFSAERLKGVDSTLKIQPAELGDSAVYLCASSSGRDPGDEQFFGPGTRLTVL.

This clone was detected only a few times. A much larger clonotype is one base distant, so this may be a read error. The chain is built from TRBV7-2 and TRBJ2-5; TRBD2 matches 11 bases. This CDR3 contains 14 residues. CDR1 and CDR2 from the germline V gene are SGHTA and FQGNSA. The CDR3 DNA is TGTGCCTGCAGCTTAGCGGGGGGGCAAGAGACCCAGTACTTC. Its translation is CACSLAGGQETQYF.

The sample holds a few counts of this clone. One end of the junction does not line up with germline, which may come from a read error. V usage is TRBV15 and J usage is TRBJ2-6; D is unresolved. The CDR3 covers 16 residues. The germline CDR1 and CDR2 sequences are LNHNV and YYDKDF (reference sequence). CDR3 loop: CATSSGAVSVANVLTF. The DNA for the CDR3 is TGTGCCACCAGCAGTGGCGCAGTCTCTGTGGCCAACGTCCTGACTTTC.

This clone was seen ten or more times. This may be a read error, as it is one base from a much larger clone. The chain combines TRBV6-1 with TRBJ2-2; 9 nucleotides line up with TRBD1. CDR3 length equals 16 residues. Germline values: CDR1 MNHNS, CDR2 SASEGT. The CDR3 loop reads CAGSVLGQGNTGELFF. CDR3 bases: TGTGCCGGCAGTGTGCTGGGACAGGGGAACACCGGGGAGCTGTTTTTT.